These 24 T cell receptor beta chains came from one sample sequenced in a study of blood T cell repertoires in COVID-19. Measured with immunoSEQ multiplex PCR; TCRdb has only the in-frame clones, and not every one. The table lists a few hundred thousand clones, approximately 91% of them singletons. Sequenced material: peripheral blood. The receptors were sampled from a man younger than 35 with active or convalescent COVID-19.

The chain employs TRBV5-6 and TRBJ2-5; D remains unclear. Looked up from germline, CDR1 is SGHDT and CDR2 is YYEEEE. Trimming cost V 3 bases and J 4 bases, with 13 bases left between them. This CDR3 spans 14 amino acids. CDR3 in amino acids: CASSSPKSGETQYF. CDR3 sequence (DNA): TGTGCCAGCAGCTCACCTAAGTCGGGAGAGACCCAGTACTTC.

This chain links TRBV7-9 with TRBJ1-2, with unresolved D. The germline gives CDR1 SEHNR, CDR2 FQNEAQ (reference sequence). V was pared by 5 bases and J by 8 bases, with 15 bases between. This CDR3 contains 13 residues. This CDR3 reads CASSPSVRKGYTF. CDR3 DNA: TGTGCCAGCAGCCCTAGTGTGAGGAAGGGCTACACCTTC.

The V gene is TRBV9, the J gene TRBJ2-7, with TRBD2 as a possible D gene (5 bases). The CDR3 is 11 amino acids. Germline CDR1 SGDLS, CDR2 YYNGEE. V was cut by 7 bases and J by 2 bases, with 7 bases left in between. The CDR3, as DNA: TGTGCCAGCGGGAGTCCCTACGAGCAGTACTTC. Its protein product is CASGSPYEQYF.

The V gene is TRBV6-5, the J gene TRBJ1-1, with 7 positions matching TRBD1. With V trimmed by 6 bases and J by 1 base, 8 bases remained unmatched. This CDR3 region has 15 residues. Germline CDR1 MNHEY, CDR2 SVGAGI. CDR3 in amino acids: CASRGTGTENTEAFF. DNA of the CDR3: TGTGCCAGCAGGGGAACCGGGACAGAGAACACTGAAGCTTTCTTT.

The chain uses TRBV5-1 and TRBJ1-1, with D possibly matching TRBD1 (6 bases). Trimming took off 0 bases at V and 12 bases at J, with 15 bases between the two ends. Per germline, CDR1 SGHRS and CDR2 YFSETQ. The CDR3 is 13 residues long. CDR3 sequence reads: CASSLAGGGAPFF. The CDR3 DNA reads TGCGCCAGCAGCTTGGCTGGGGGGGGCGCGCCTTTCTTT.

The rearrangement links TRBV7-8 to TRBJ1-5; D gene uncertain. The CDR3 sequence is 15 residues long. Germline V gene lookup returns CDR1 SGHVS and CDR2 FQNEAQ. Trimming shortened V by 0 bases and J by 1 base, and 7 bases separated the two germline ends. This CDR3 is CASSLALGSNQPQHF. The DNA for the CDR3 is TGTGCCAGCAGCTTAGCGCTGGGCAGCAATCAGCCCCAGCATTTT.

The J gene is TRBJ2-5, the V gene TRBV7-2; the D is unclear. Between the trimmed V and J ends, which lost 5 bases and 2 bases, there was a span of 12 bases. This CDR3 is built from 14 residues. The germline CDR1 and CDR2 sequences are SGHTA and FQGNSA. The CDR3 bases are TGTGCCAGCAGCCATCAGCGTTCTCAAGAGACCCAGTACTTC. The encoded protein is CASSHQRSQETQYF.

This clone showed up just once. The V and J genes are TRBV24-1 and TRBJ2-2, with 7 bases fitting TRBD1. The CDR3 loop spans 13 amino acids. After removal of 7 bases from V and 6 bases from J, the junction contained 4 bases not matched to a gene. Germline CDR1 reads KGHDR; CDR2 reads SFDVKD. The CDR3 DNA reads TGTGCCACCAGCAAGACAGGGTCCGGGGAGCTGTTTTTT. This gives the protein CATSKTGSGELFF.

The V call is TRBV4-1, the J call TRBJ1-5, with 8 bases fitting TRBD1. The V segment lost 3 bases and the J segment 6 bases; nucleotides outside the gene matches: 1. Germline CDR1 MGHRA, CDR2 YSYEKL. The CDR3 sequence is 13 residues long. The CDR3 here is CASSQDRVQPQHF. CDR3 nucleotide sequence: TGCGCCAGCAGCCAGGACAGGGTTCAGCCCCAGCATTTT.

The V call is TRBV6-6, the J call TRBJ2-5; TRBD2 might be the D (6 bases). The CDR3 runs to 15 residues. V lost 2 bases, J lost 2 bases, and 12 bases lay in between. Germline assignment: CDR1 MNHNY and CDR2 SVGAGI (reference sequence). CDR3 bases: TGTGCCAGCAGTTACGAAGCGGGTGCTCAAGAGACCCAGTACTTC. Translation gives CASSYEAGAQETQYF.

This clone was seen just once. V usage is TRBV14 and J usage is TRBJ1-5; 10 positions agree with TRBD1. The CDR3 is 15 amino acids. Germline V gene sequence: CDR1 SGHDN, CDR2 FVKESK. J lost 4 bases, V lost 1 base, and 1 base had no gene match. The CDR3: CASSQGTGGNQPQHF. The CDR3 DNA follows: TGTGCCAGCAGCCAAGGGACAGGGGGGAATCAGCCCCAGCATTTT. The complete variable domain, with remaining parts taken from reference TRBV14 and TRBJ1-5, reads EAGVTQFPSHSVIEKGQTVTLRCDPISGHDNLYWYRRVMGKEIKFLLHFVKESKQDESGMPNNRFLAERTGGTYSTLKVQPAELEDSGVYFCASSQGTGGNQPQHFGDGTRLSIL.

This chain links TRBV5-5 with TRBJ1-1; TRBD1 might be the D (6 bases). The germline gives CDR1 SGHKS, CDR2 YYEKEE (reference sequence). The CDR3 spans 15 residues. Trimming pared 7 bases from V and 1 base from J, leaving 17 bases between. The CDR3 coding sequence is TGTGCCAGCTGGAAACAGGGACGTGAGAACACTGAAGCTTTCTTT. It specifies CASWKQGRENTEAFF.

The V and J genes are TRBV5-1 and TRBJ1-4; D possibly corresponds to TRBD1 (6 bases). The germline V and J ends were trimmed by 4 bases and 0 bases, with 10 bases remaining between them. This CDR3 is 15 amino acids long. The germline gives CDR1 SGHRS, CDR2 YFSETQ. The DNA for the CDR3 is TGCGCCAGCAGCCCGGGGACAACAACTAATGAAAAACTGTTTTTT. Amino acid sequence: CASSPGTTTNEKLFF.

This chain joins TRBV6-5 and TRBJ2-7; D not certain. V lost 7 bases, J lost 6 bases, and 10 bases lay in between. This CDR3 has 11 residues. Germline lookup yields CDR1 MNHEY and CDR2 SVGAGI. The CDR3 nucleotides read TGTGCCAGCACCTCCGGGTTCGAGCAGTACTTC. Encoded protein: CASTSGFEQYF.

This chain uses TRBV12-3 or TRBV12-4 with TRBJ2-7; D might be TRBD2 (5 bases). Trimming pared 6 bases from V and 5 bases from J, leaving 11 bases between. The CDR3 loop spans 12 amino acids. The CDR3 nucleotides are TGTGCCAGCAGCCGGGCGGGCAACGAGCAGTACTTC. This codes for CASSRAGNEQYF.

The DNA of the CDR3 is TGTGCCAGCAGCCCAGGGATAACCTACGAGCAGTACTTC. Residues: CASSPGITYEQYF. The chain is built from TRBV11-2 and TRBJ2-7; a possible D gene is TRBD1 (5 bases). The V end lost 5 bases, the J end lost 2 bases, and 10 bases lay between the germline ends. The CDR3 runs to 13 residues. The germline gives CDR1 SGHAT, CDR2 FQNNGV.

DNA for the CDR3: TGTGCCATCAGTGAGTCAGCCAGGGGGCTGCGTGGCTACACCTTC. It encodes CAISESARGLRGYTF. The chain recombines TRBV10-3 with TRBJ1-2, with 8 bases matching TRBD1. The germline V gene encodes CDR1 ENHRY and CDR2 SYGVKD. V dropped 0 bases and J dropped 7; count of bases not matched to a gene: 7. This CDR3 spans 15 amino acids.

This clone was detected only once. The chain employs TRBV27 and TRBJ2-7; 11 positions agree with TRBD1. The CDR3 has 15 amino acids. Germline V CDR1 and CDR2: MNHEY, SMNVEV (reference sequence). V trimming: 5 bases; J trimming: 4 bases; junction bases outside the gene matches: 7. CDR3 in DNA: TGTGCCAGCAGTCCGGACAGGGGGCGCATATACGAGCAGTACTTC. It yields the protein CASSPDRGRIYEQYF.

The rearrangement uses TRBV5-1 and TRBJ1-6; D is unclear. Germline values: CDR1 SGHRS, CDR2 YFSETQ. With 0 bases removed from V and 6 bases from J, the gap between germline ends came to 10 bases. The CDR3 is made up of 15 amino acids. CDR3 nucleotides: TGCGCCAGCAGCTTGGGCTCAAACGGTAATTCACCCCTCCACTTT. Protein: CASSLGSNGNSPLHF.

The gene calls are TRBV7-2 and TRBJ2-1; 10 nucleotides agree with TRBD2. V dropped 5 bases and J dropped 2; count of bases not matched to a gene: 3. This CDR3 contains 15 residues. The germline V gene encodes CDR1 SGHTA and CDR2 FQGNSA. Here the CDR3 DNA reads TGTGCCAGCAGCGGAGCGGGGGGGCCCTACAATGAGCAGTTCTTC. Translation gives CASSGAGGPYNEQFF.

The chain recombines TRBV7-9 with TRBJ2-7; 10 bases are shared with TRBD1. CDR1 and CDR2 (germline): SEHNR, FQNEAQ (reference sequence). This CDR3 is 15 amino acids long. The ends lost 4 bases at V and 1 base at J; junction bases unmatched: 4. The CDR3 sequence is CASSWGQGISYEQYF. Here the CDR3 DNA reads TGTGCCAGCAGCTGGGGACAGGGGATTTCCTACGAGCAGTACTTC.

The chain links TRBV6-5 to TRBJ1-2; perhaps TRBD1 as D (5 bases). CDR1 and CDR2 from the germline V gene are MNHEY and SVGAGI. With 7 bases removed from V and 4 bases from J, the gap between germline ends came to 16 bases. This CDR3 region has 14 residues. CDR3: CASKIGVNGYGYTF. Here the CDR3 DNA reads TGTGCCAGCAAGATAGGGGTGAATGGCTATGGCTACACCTTC.

The chain couples TRBV7-3 to TRBJ2-2; 9 bases are a match to TRBD2. Germline-derived CDR1 and CDR2 are SGHTA and FQGTGA. The trim removed 0 bases at V and 2 bases at J, leaving 4 bases unmatched. The CDR3 extends over 17 amino acids. The DNA of the CDR3 is TGTGCCAGCAGCTTAACTTCTAGCGGGGCCAACACCGGGGAGCTGTTTTTT. Amino acid sequence: CASSLTSSGANTGELFF.

The J gene is TRBJ1-2, the V gene TRBV12-3 or TRBV12-4; tentatively, D is TRBD1 (5 bases). CDR3 size: 13 residues. V lost 5 bases to trimming and J lost 7 bases, with 14 bases between them. CDR3 loop: CASSRQGVSGYTF. CDR3 in DNA: TGTGCCAGCAGTCGCCAGGGTGTAAGTGGCTACACCTTC.